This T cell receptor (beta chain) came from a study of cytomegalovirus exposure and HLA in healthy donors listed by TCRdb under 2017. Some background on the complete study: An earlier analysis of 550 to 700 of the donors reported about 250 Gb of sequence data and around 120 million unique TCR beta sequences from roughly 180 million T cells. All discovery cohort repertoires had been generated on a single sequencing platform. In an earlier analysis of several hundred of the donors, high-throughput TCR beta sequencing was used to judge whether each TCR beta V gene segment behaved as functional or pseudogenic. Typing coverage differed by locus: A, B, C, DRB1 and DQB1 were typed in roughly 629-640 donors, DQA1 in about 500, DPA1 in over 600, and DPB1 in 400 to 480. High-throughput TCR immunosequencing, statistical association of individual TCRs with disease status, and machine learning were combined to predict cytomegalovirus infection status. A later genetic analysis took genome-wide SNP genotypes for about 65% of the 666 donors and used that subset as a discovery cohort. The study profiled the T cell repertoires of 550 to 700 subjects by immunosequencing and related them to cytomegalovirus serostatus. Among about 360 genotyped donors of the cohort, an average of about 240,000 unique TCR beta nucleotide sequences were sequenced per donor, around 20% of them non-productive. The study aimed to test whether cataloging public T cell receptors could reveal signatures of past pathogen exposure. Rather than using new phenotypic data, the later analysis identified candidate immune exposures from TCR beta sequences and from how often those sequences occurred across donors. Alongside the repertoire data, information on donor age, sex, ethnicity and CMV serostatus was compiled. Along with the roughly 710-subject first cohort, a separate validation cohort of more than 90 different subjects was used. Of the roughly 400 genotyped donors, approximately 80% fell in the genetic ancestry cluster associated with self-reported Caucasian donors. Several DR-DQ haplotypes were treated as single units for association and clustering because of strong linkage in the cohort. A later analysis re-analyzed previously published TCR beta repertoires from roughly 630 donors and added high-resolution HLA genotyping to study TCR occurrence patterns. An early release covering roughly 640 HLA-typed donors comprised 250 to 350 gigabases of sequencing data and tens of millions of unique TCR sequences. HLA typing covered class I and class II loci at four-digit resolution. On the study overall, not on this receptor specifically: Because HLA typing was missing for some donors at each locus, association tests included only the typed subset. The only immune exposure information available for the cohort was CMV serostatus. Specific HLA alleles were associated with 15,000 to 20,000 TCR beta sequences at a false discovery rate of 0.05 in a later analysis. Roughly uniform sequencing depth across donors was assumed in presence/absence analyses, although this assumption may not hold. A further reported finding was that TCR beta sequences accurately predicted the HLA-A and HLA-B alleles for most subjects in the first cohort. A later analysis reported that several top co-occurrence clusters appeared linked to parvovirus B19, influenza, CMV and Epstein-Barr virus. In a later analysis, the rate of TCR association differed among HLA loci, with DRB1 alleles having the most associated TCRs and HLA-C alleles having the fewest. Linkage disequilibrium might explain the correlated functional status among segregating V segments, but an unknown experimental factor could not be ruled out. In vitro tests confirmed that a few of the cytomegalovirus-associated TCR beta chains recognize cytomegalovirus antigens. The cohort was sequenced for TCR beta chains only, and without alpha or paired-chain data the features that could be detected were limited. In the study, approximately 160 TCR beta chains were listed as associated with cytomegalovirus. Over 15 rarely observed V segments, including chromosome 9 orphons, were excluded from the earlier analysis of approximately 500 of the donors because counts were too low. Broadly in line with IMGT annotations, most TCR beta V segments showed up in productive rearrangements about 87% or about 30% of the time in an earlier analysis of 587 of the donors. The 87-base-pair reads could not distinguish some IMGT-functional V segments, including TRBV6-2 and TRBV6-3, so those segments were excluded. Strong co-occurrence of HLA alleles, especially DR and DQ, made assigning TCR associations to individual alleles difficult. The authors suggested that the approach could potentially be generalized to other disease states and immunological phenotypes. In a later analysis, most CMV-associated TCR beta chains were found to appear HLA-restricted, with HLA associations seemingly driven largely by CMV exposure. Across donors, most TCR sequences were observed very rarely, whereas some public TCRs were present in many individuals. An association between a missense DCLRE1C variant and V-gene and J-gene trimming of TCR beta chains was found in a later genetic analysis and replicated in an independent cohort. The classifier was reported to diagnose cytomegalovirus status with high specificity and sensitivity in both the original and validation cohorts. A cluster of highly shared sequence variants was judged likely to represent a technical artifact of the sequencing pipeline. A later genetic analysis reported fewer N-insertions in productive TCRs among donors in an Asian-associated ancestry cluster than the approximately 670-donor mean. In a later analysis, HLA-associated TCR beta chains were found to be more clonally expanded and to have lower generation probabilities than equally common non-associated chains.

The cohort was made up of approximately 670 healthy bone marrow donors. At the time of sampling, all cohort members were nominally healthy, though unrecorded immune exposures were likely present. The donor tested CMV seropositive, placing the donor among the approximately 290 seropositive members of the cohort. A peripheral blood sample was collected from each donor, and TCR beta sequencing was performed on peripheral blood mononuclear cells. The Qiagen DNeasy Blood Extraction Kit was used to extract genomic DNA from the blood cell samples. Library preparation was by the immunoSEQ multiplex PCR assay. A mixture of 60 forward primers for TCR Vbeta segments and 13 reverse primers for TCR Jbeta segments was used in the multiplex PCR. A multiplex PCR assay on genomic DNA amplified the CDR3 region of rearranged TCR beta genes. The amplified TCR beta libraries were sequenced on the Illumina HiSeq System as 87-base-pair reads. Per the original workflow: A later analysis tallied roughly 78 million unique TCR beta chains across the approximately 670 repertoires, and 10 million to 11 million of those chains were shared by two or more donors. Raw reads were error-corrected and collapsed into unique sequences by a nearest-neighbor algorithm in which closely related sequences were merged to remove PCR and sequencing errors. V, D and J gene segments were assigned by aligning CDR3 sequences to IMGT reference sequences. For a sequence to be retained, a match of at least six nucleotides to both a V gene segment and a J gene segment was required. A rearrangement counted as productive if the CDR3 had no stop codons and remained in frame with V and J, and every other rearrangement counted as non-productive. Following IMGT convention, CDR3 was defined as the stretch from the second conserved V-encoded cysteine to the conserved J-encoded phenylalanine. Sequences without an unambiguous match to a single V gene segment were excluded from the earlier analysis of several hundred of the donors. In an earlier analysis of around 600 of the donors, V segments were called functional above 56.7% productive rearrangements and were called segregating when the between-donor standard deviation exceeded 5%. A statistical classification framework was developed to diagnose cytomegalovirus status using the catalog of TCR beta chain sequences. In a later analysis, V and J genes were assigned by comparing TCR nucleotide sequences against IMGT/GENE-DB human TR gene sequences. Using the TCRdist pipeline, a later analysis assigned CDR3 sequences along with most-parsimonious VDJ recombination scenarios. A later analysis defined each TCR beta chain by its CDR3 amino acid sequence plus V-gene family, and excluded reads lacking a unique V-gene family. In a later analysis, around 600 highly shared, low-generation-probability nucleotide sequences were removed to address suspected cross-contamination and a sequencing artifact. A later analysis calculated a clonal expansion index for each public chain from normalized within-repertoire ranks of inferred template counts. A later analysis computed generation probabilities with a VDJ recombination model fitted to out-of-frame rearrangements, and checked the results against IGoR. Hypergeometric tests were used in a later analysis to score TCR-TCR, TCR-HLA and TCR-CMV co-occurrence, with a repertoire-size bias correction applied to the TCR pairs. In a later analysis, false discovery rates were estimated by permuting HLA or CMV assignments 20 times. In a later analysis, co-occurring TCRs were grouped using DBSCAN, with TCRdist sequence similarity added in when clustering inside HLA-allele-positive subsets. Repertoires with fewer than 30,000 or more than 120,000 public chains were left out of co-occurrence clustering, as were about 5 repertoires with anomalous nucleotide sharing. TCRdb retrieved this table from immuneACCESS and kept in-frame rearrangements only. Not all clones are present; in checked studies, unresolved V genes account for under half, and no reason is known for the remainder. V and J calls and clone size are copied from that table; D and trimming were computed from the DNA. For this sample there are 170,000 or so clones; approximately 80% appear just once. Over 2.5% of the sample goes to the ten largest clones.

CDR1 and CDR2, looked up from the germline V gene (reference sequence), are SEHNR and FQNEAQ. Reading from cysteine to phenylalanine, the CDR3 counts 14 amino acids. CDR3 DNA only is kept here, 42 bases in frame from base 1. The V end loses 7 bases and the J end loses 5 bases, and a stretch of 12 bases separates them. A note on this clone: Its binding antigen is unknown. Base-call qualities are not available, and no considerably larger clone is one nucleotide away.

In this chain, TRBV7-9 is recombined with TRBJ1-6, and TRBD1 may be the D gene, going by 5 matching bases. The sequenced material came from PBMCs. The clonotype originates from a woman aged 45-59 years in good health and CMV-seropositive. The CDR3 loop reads CASTGTGDNSPLHF. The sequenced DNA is TGTGCCAGCACTGGGACTGGGGATAATTCACCCCTCCACTTT.